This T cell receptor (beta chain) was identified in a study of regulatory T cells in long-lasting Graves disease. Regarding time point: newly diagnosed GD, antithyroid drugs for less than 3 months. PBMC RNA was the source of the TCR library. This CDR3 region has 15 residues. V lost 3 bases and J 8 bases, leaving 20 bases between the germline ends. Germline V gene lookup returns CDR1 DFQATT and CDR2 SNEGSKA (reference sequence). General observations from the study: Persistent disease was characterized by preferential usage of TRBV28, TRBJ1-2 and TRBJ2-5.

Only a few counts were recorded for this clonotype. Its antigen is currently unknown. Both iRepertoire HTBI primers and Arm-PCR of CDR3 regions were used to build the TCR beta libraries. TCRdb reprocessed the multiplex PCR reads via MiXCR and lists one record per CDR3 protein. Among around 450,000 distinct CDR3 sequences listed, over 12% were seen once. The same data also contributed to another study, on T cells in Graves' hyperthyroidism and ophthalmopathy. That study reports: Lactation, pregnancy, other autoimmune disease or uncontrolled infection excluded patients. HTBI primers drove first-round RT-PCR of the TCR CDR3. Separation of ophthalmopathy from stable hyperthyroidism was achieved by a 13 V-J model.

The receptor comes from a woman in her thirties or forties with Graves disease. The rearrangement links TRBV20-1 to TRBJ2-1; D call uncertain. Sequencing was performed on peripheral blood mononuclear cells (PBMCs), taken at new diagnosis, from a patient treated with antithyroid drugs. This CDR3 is CSASGVNRLLDEQFF. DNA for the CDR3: TGCAGTGCTAGTGGGGTCAACCGACTGCTGGATGAGCAGTTCTTC.